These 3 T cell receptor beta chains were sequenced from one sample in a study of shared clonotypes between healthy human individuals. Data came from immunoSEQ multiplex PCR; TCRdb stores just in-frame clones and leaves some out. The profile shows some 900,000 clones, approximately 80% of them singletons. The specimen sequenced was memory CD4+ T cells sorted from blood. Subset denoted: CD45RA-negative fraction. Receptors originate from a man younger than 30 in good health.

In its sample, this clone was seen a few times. CDR3 amino acids: CASSSGQGNGYTF. DNA of the CDR3: TGTGCCAGCAGCTCCGGACAGGGTAACGGCTACACCTTC. The chain combines TRBV7-9 with TRBJ1-2; TRBD1 agrees at 8 bases. V shed 4 bases, J shed 8 bases, and the junction held 6 bases outside the gene matches. This CDR3 is built from 13 residues. Germline V gives CDR1 SEHNR, CDR2 FQNEAQ (reference sequence).

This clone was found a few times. CDR3 residues: CACTTSGDEAFF. For the CDR3, the DNA is TGTGCCTGCACAACCTCCGGCGATGAAGCTTTCTTT. V and J are TRBV30 and TRBJ1-1, with no clear D. The CDR3 is 12 amino acids. V was trimmed by 6 bases and J by 7 bases, leaving 15 bases between them. CDR1 GTSNPN and CDR2 SVGIG come from the germline V gene (reference sequence).

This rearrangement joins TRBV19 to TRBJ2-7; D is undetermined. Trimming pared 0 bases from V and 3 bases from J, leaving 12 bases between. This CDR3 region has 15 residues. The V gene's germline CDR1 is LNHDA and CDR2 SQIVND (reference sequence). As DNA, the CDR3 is TGTGCCAGTAGTATAGATCTCGGCACCCTCTACGAGCAGTACTTC. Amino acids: CASSIDLGTLYEQYF.